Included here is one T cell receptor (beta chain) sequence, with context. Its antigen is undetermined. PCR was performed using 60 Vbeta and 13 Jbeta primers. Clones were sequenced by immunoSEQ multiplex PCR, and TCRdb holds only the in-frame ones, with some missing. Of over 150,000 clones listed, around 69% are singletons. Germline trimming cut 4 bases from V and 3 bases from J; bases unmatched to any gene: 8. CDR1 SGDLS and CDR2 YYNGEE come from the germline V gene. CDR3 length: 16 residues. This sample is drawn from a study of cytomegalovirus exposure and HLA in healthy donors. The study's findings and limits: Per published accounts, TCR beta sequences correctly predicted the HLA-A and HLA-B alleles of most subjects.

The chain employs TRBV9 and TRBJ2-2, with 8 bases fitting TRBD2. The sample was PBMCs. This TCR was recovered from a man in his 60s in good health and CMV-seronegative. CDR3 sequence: CASSFSGDPDTGELFF. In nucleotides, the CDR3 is TGTGCCAGCAGCTTTAGCGGGGATCCGGACACCGGGGAGCTGTTTTTT. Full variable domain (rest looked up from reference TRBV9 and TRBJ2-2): DSGVTQTPKHLITATGQRVTLRCSPRSGDLSVYWYQQSLDQGLQFLIQYYNGEERAKGNILERFSAQQFPDLHSELNLSSLELGDSALYFCASSFSGDPDTGELFFGEGSRLTVL.